The 20 T cell receptor beta chains reported below all come from one sample, sequenced in a study of spatial heterogeneity in lung cancer. Study-wide findings and caveats: Mutation tallies in tumors tracked expanded intratumoral alpha and beta TCR counts.

These receptors' antigens are unknown. Noted time point: sample taken at primary tumor resection. MiXCR, applied by TCRdb to the 5' RACE reads, yields one record per CDR3 protein. The sample has around 4,800 distinct CDR3 sequences; 10% to 15% are singletons. Sample: lung tumor tissue, taken at surgery. These receptors were taken from a male donor with early-stage non-small cell lung cancer.

This clonotype was counted only a few times. The chain is built from TRBV24-1 and TRBJ2-2; D assignment may be TRBD1 or TRBD2 (5 bases each). The V and J ends lost 3 bases and 4 bases respectively, with 20 bases between them. Germline V gene data show CDR1 as KGHDR and CDR2 as SFDVKD. The CDR3 totals 18 residues. CDR3 region: CATSDLLYGGSSTGELFF. The DNA of the CDR3 is TGTGCCACCAGTGATCTTCTTTATGGGGGATCCTCCACCGGGGAGCTGTTTTTT.

This clonotype has only a few counts. This chain joins TRBV7-2 and TRBJ1-5; 9 nucleotides agree with TRBD1. The CDR3 spans 15 residues. Germline values: CDR1 SGHTA, CDR2 FQGNSA. The trim removed 2 bases at V and 6 bases at J, leaving 5 bases unmatched. This CDR3 reads CASSLPTGGGQPQHF. In DNA form, the CDR3 reads TGTGCCAGCAGCTTACCTACAGGGGGCGGTCAGCCCCAGCATTTT.

This clonotype was seen a handful of times. The genes are TRBV7-9 and TRBJ1-1; D gene uncertain. CDR3 length equals 12 residues. Germline V gene data show CDR1 as SEHNR and CDR2 as FQNEAQ (reference sequence). Trimming took 0 bases from V and 7 from J, leaving 6 bases between them. CDR3 in DNA: TGTGCCAGCAGCTTAGCGAGAAGTGAAGCTTTCTTT. Its protein product is CASSLARSEAFF.

This clonotype turned up a few times. The rearrangement uses TRBV29-1 and TRBJ2-1, with D possibly TRBD1 on 6 matching bases. Germline-derived CDR1 and CDR2 are SQVTM and ANQGSEA. The CDR3 is 14 amino acids. Between the trimmed V and J ends, which lost 2 bases and 4 bases, there was a span of 12 bases. Written as DNA, the CDR3 is TGCAGCGTTGAAATGGTTGACAGGTACAATGAGCAGTTCTTC. This gives the protein CSVEMVDRYNEQFF.

This clonotype qualifies as large (0.1 to 1%). The chain links TRBV27 to TRBJ2-7; D gene unclear. The CDR3 runs to 18 residues. V was pared by 2 bases and J by 0 bases, with 20 bases between. Germline CDR1 is MNHEY and CDR2 is SMNVEV (reference sequence). CDR3 sequence (DNA): TGTGCCAGCAGTTTAGCCAACAGTAAGAGTCCCTGCTCCTACGAGCAGTACGTC. It yields the protein CASSLANSKSPCSYEQYV.

CDR3 amino acids: CASSLGNRYQETQYF. In nucleotides, the CDR3 is TGTGCCAGCAGCTTGGGGAATCGATACCAAGAGACCCAGTACTTC. The chain has TRBV11-2 and TRBJ2-5; no reliable D call. V dropped 3 bases and J dropped 0 bases, with 11 bases sitting between them. From germline, CDR1 is SGHAT and CDR2 FQNNGV. This CDR3 is 15 amino acids long.

This clonotype has only a few counts. The chain is built from TRBV5-5 and TRBJ2-5; D gene uncertain. Germline-derived CDR1 and CDR2 are SGHKS and YYEKEE (reference sequence). Between the trimmed V and J ends, which lost 0 bases and 3 bases, there was a span of 6 bases. This CDR3 has 13 amino acids. CDR3 DNA: TGTGCCAGCAGCTTGGCCTTAGAAGAGACCCAGTACTTC. It encodes CASSLALEETQYF.

V and J are TRBV6-5 and TRBJ2-7, with D perhaps given as TRBD1 or TRBD2 (5 bases each). Between the trimmed V and J ends, which lost 6 bases and 0 bases, there was a span of 15 bases. This CDR3 spans 15 amino acids. Germline CDR1 MNHEY, CDR2 SVGAGI. CDR3 nucleotide sequence: TGTGCCAGCAGCTCTGGGACGGCGGTCTCCTACGAGCAGTACTTC. Its translation is CASSSGTAVSYEQYF.

This clonotype was seen many times. The chain uses TRBV9 and TRBJ2-5, with 11 positions matching TRBD2. Looked up from germline, CDR1 is SGDLS and CDR2 is YYNGEE. The CDR3 contains 18 residues. J lost 0 bases, V lost 7 bases, and 14 bases had no gene match. CDR3 nucleotide sequence: TGTGCCAGCCATGGCACTAGCGGGGGTTCGTCGTACCAAGAGACCCAGTACTTC. Translation gives CASHGTSGGSSYQETQYF.

This clonotype showed up many times. The genes are TRBV15 and TRBJ1-2; 10 bases agree with TRBD1. The CDR3 is made up of 16 amino acids. Germline-derived CDR1 and CDR2 are LNHNV and YYDKDF (reference sequence). Trimming removed 3 bases from V and 4 bases from J; junction bases left unmatched: 8. DNA for the CDR3: TGTGCCACCAGCAGTAATGACAGGGGGCGAGCCTATGGCTACACCTTC. It translates to CATSSNDRGRAYGYTF.

This clonotype was picked up a small number of times. The genes are TRBV28 and TRBJ1-2; TRBD1 is a possible D gene (6 bases). V lost 5 bases and J lost 3, with 16 bases in between. The CDR3 loop spans 15 amino acids. Germline V gene data show CDR1 as MDHEN and CDR2 as SYDVKM. The CDR3 region has the DNA TGTGCCAGCAGTCCCCAGGGGTTGAGGGACTATGGCTACACCTTC. Protein product: CASSPQGLRDYGYTF.

This clonotype was seen a few times. This chain uses TRBV7-2 with TRBJ2-1, with 9 bases fitting TRBD2. CDR1 SGHTA and CDR2 FQGNSA come from the germline V gene. This CDR3 comprises 13 residues. V lost 0 bases to trimming and J lost 12 bases; unmatched junction nucleotides: 3. In DNA form, the CDR3 reads TGTGCCAGCAGCTTAGCTTATAGCGGGGGGCAGTTCTTC. Translating it yields CASSLAYSGGQFF.

Relative to its sample, this clonotype is medium-sized. The chain is built from TRBV2 and TRBJ1-5; the D is unclear. This CDR3 has 15 amino acids. Germline CDR1 reads SNHLY; CDR2 reads FYNNEI. Trimming removed 6 bases from V and 1 base from J, with 13 bases in between. DNA for the CDR3: TGTGCCAGCAGCTATACCCTTGGGAGCAATCAGCCCCAGCATTTT. Its translation: CASSYTLGSNQPQHF.

The table lists this clonotype with a few counts. The CDR3, as DNA: TGTGCCAGCAGCTTTAGGGCTAGAGGAACAGATACGCAGTATTTT. This translates into CASSFRARGTDTQYF. The V and J genes are TRBV5-6 and TRBJ2-3; D is unresolved. The germline V gene encodes CDR1 SGHDT and CDR2 YYEEEE. Trimming removed 2 bases from V and 3 bases from J, with 13 bases in between. The CDR3 runs to 15 residues.

The rearrangement joins TRBV6-6 to TRBJ2-7; a weak D match, TRBD2 (6 bases). Germline lookup yields CDR1 MNHNY and CDR2 SVGAGI (reference sequence). The CDR3 covers 13 residues. V gave up 6 bases and J gave up 3 bases, with 12 bases separating them. The CDR3 sequence is CASRAVGGYEQYV. DNA of the CDR3: TGTGCCAGCAGGGCCGTGGGGGGCTACGAGCAGTACGTC.

This clonotype is judged medium-sized. The CDR3 loop reads CASSALRGTEAFF. The CDR3 DNA is TGCGCCAGCAGCGCGCTACGTGGAACTGAAGCTTTCTTT. The chain joins TRBV5-1 to TRBJ1-1; no clear D gene. The germline CDR1 and CDR2 sequences are SGHRS and YFSETQ. This CDR3 contains 13 residues. V was clipped by 4 bases and J by 5 bases, with 12 bases between them.

This chain joins TRBV7-8 and TRBJ1-4; weak D call: TRBD1 (6 bases). The CDR3 runs 16 residues. The germline V and J ends were trimmed by 1 base and 8 bases, with 17 bases remaining between them. Germline CDR1 reads SGHVS; CDR2 reads FQNEAQ. DNA for the CDR3: TGTGCCAGCAGCTTAGGCCCGGGGGGCATAGAGGAAAAACTGTTTTTT. Residues: CASSLGPGGIEEKLFF.

The sample holds a few counts of this clonotype. The chain joins TRBV7-9 to TRBJ2-1, with TRBD1 identical over 9 bases. Unmatched junction bases numbered 5, after V lost 5 bases and J lost 6 bases. Per germline, CDR1 SEHNR and CDR2 FQNEAQ (reference sequence). The CDR3 runs 14 residues. The CDR3 DNA reads TGTGCCAGCAGCCTCCGGGACAGGGTCAATGAGCAGTTCTTC. Amino acid sequence: CASSLRDRVNEQFF.

This clonotype was found a few times. The chain combines TRBV29-1 with TRBJ1-1, with 7 bases matching TRBD1. The ends lost 5 bases at V and 6 bases at J; junction bases unmatched: 0. In germline, CDR1 is SQVTM, CDR2 ANQGSEA. The CDR3 extends over 10 amino acids. Written as DNA, the CDR3 is TGCAGCGTTCAGGGGGCTGAAGCTTTCTTT. Translating gives CSVQGAEAFF.

The chain is built from TRBV7-3 and TRBJ2-1; D may be TRBD1 or TRBD2 (5 bases each). Looked up from germline, CDR1 is SGHTA and CDR2 is FQGTGA. Trimming removed 6 bases at V and 3 bases at J, with 9 bases between. CDR3 length equals 13 residues. The CDR3 coding sequence is TGTGCCAGCAGGGGGACCGACTACAATGAGCAGTTCTTC. Protein product: CASRGTDYNEQFF.